The 29 T cell receptor beta chains below all came from one sample that was sequenced in a study of early T cells in non-severe SARS-CoV-2 infection. One entry per CDR3 protein, called by TCRdb with MiXCR from the 5' RACE reads. The data hold 80,000 or so distinct CDR3 sequences, with approximately 12% observed a single time. The sequencing sample was made of whole blood. The receptors derive from an adult who was a healthcare worker with PCR-confirmed SARS-CoV-2 infection or an uninfected control (not recorded which).

This clonotype turned up a few times. V usage is TRBV29-1 and J usage is TRBJ2-1; D gene unclear. Trimming left V 3 bases short and J 3 bases short, with 6 bases between. This CDR3 comprises 12 residues. The germline V gene has CDR1 SQVTM and CDR2 ANQGSEA. DNA of the CDR3: TGCAGCGTTGAGAAGAGCTACAATGAGCAGTTCTTC. It codes for CSVEKSYNEQFF.

This clonotype has a count of ten or more. CDR3 bases: TGCAGTGCTTTGCCTACAATGGAGACCCAGTACTTC. This sequence encodes CSALPTMETQYF. V usage is TRBV20-1 and J usage is TRBJ2-5; D remains ambiguous. Trimming took off 5 bases at V and 5 bases at J, with 12 bases between the two ends. Germline assignment: CDR1 DFQATT and CDR2 SNEGSKA (reference sequence). The CDR3 has 12 amino acids.

The chain carries TRBV5-4 and TRBJ2-2; D is possibly TRBD2 (7 bases). The germline CDR1 and CDR2 sequences are SGHNT and YYREEE (reference sequence). CDR3 length: 13 amino acids. V was trimmed by 7 bases and J by 7 bases, leaving 14 bases between them. Written as DNA, the CDR3 is TGTGCCAGCGGGGGGGCGCGGATCGGGGAGCTGTTTTTT. Amino acid sequence: CASGGARIGELFF.

This chain links TRBV28 with TRBJ2-2, with TRBD2 identical over 13 bases. From germline, CDR1 is MDHEN and CDR2 SYDVKM. The CDR3 is made up of 17 amino acids. V was pared by 4 bases and J by 7 bases, with 9 bases of the junction left unmatched. In nucleotides, the CDR3 is TGTGCCAGCAGTTCCCTAGGACTAGCGGGAGAGGACGGGGAGCTGTTTTTT. Its translation: CASSSLGLAGEDGELFF.

The chain carries TRBV3-1 and TRBJ1-6; 7 positions match TRBD1. This CDR3 region has 16 residues. Germline loops: CDR1 LGHDT, CDR2 YNNKEL (reference sequence). Trimming removed 2 bases from V and 14 bases from J; junction bases left unmatched: 15. This CDR3 reads CASSQLGTAIVWSLHF. The CDR3 DNA sequence: TGTGCCAGCAGCCAACTGGGGACAGCCATCGTGTGGTCCCTCCACTTT.

This chain uses TRBV11-2 with TRBJ2-3, with D perhaps matching TRBD1 or TRBD2 (5 bases each). V gave up 7 bases and J gave up 0 bases, with 14 bases separating them. Germline assignment: CDR1 SGHAT and CDR2 FQNNGV. The CDR3 sequence is 15 residues long. DNA for the CDR3: TGTGCCAGCACCCCCTGGGGGTATAGCACAGATACGCAGTATTTT. This encodes CASTPWGYSTDTQYF.

In its sample, this clonotype was seen a few times. The chain links TRBV3-1 to TRBJ2-1; D gene uncertain. The germline CDR1 and CDR2 sequences are LGHDT and YNNKEL (reference sequence). Trimming took 4 bases from V and 9 from J, leaving 19 bases between them. The CDR3 has 15 residues. In nucleotides, the CDR3 is TGTGCCAGCAGCCTGAGTCGGAACCCTTCGGGTGAGCAGTTCTTC. It specifies CASSLSRNPSGEQFF.

V is TRBV11-2 and J is TRBJ2-1, with 11 bases matching TRBD2. The CDR3 length is 18 residues. Germline V gives CDR1 SGHAT, CDR2 FQNNGV. The V and J ends lost 8 bases and 0 bases, in that order; junction bases with no gene match: 12. The CDR3 region has the DNA TGTGCCAGCTGTCGGACTAGCGGGTTCCGCAGCTCCTACAATGAGCAGTTCTTC. It is translated as CASCRTSGFRSSYNEQFF.

The chain has TRBV5-1 and TRBJ2-1, with TRBD2 matching over 7 bases. CDR1 SGHRS and CDR2 YFSETQ come from the germline V gene. The CDR3 consists of 15 residues. The V and J ends lost 0 bases and 7 bases, in that order; junction bases with no gene match: 7. CDR3 nucleotide sequence: TGCGCCAGCAGCTTGGTCCTGGTCGGGGGGAATGAGCAGTTCTTC. Translating gives CASSLVLVGGNEQFF.

V is TRBV29-1 and J is TRBJ1-1, with D tentatively TRBD1 (6 bases). This CDR3 region has 11 residues. Per germline, CDR1 SQVTM and CDR2 ANQGSEA. V was pared by 4 bases and J by 8 bases, with 11 bases between. The CDR3 nucleotides read TGCAGCGTTGGGGGGGCGGACGAAGCTTTCTTT. It encodes CSVGGADEAFF.

This clonotype has more than one count but fewer than ten. This chain connects TRBV20-1 to TRBJ2-1; 8 bases align to TRBD1. Germline CDR1 DFQATT, CDR2 SNEGSKA (reference sequence). This CDR3 region has 15 residues. The J segment lost 4 bases and the V segment lost 5 bases, leaving 10 bases of the junction unmatched. The CDR3 DNA sequence: TGCAGTGCTGAGCGGACAGGGATAAGGTACAATGAGCAGTTCTTC. Amino acids: CSAERTGIRYNEQFF.

This clonotype appeared many times. This chain links TRBV29-1 with TRBJ2-2; 7 nucleotides line up with TRBD1. Per the germline V gene, CDR1 is SQVTM and CDR2 is ANQGSEA. The V segment lost 2 bases and the J segment 6 bases; nucleotides outside the gene matches: 3. This CDR3 is 13 amino acids long. In DNA, the CDR3 is TGCAGCGTTGAACAGGGGGATCCCGGGGAGCTGTTTTTT. As protein: CSVEQGDPGELFF.

This clonotype was observed a handful of times. DNA for the CDR3: TGTGCCAGCAGTTATGACAGGGATTATGGCTACACCTTC. Residues: CASSYDRDYGYTF. The rearrangement links TRBV27 to TRBJ1-2; the match to TRBD1 covers 7 bases. The germline CDR1 and CDR2 sequences are MNHEY and SMNVEV (reference sequence). Losses at the gene ends were 4 bases for V and 5 bases for J; bases not matched to a gene: 4. There are 13 residues in the CDR3.

This clonotype has more than one count but fewer than ten. This chain joins TRBV20-1 and TRBJ2-5, with 8 bases aligning to TRBD2. The CDR3 totals 11 residues. Germline CDR1 reads DFQATT; CDR2 reads SNEGSKA (reference sequence). Trimming at V came to 8 bases and at J to 4 bases, leaving 3 bases not matched to a gene. The CDR3 protein is CSRTSRETQYF. In DNA form, the CDR3 reads TGCAGTCGGACTAGCAGAGAGACCCAGTACTTC.

This clonotype was counted a few times. The chain joins TRBV29-1 to TRBJ1-1; 8 nucleotides match TRBD1. The CDR3 has 14 amino acids. Per the germline V gene, CDR1 is SQVTM and CDR2 is ANQGSEA. With 1 base clipped from V and 3 bases from J, the junction kept 4 bases outside the gene matches. Here the CDR3 DNA reads TGCAGCGTTGAAGTGGGACAGGAGGACACTGAAGCTTTCTTT. This encodes CSVEVGQEDTEAFF.

This chain links TRBV7-2 with TRBJ2-5; TRBD1 or TRBD2 may be the D gene (5 bases each). The CDR3 sequence is 16 residues long. V lost 4 bases to trimming and J lost 4 bases, with 19 bases between them. Germline lookup yields CDR1 SGHTA and CDR2 FQGNSA. Here the CDR3 DNA reads TGTGCCAGCAGCTCTGGGACGCCGCAACATGGAGAGACCCAGTACTTC. It translates to CASSSGTPQHGETQYF.

The rearrangement links TRBV28 to TRBJ2-7, with D maybe TRBD1 (6 bases). The CDR3 length is 16 residues. V gave up 7 bases and J gave up 3 bases, with 22 bases separating them. CDR1 and CDR2 (germline): MDHEN, SYDVKM. CDR3: CASTPQGLGYHYEQYF. In DNA form, the CDR3 reads TGTGCCAGCACCCCACAGGGTCTAGGGTACCACTACGAGCAGTACTTC. The variable domain in full, completed from reference TRBV28 and TRBJ2-7, reads DVKVTQSSRYLVKRTGEKVFLECVQDMDHENMFWYRQDPGLGLRLIYFSYDVKMKEKGDIPEGYSVSREKKERFSLILESASTNQTSMYLCASTPQGLGYHYEQYFGPGTRLTVT.

This clonotype was counted a few times. This sequence joins TRBV28 and TRBJ2-1; no clear D. Looked up from germline, CDR1 is MDHEN and CDR2 is SYDVKM. V dropped 2 bases and J dropped 8 bases, with 10 bases sitting between them. The CDR3 length is 13 residues. The CDR3 DNA reads as TGTGCCAGCAGTTTACCGCGGCGCCATGAGCAGTTCTTC. It yields the protein CASSLPRRHEQFF.

There are a few counts of this clonotype. The CDR3 DNA reads TGTGCCAGCAGCCCTGGCCCCGACGGGGAGACCCAGTACTTC. Its translation: CASSPGPDGETQYF. The chain couples TRBV7-7 to TRBJ2-5; the D is unclear. Germline-derived CDR1 and CDR2 are SSHAT and FNYEAQ (reference sequence). This CDR3 is built from 14 residues. Between the trimmed V and J ends, which lost 5 bases and 5 bases, there was a span of 15 bases.

At least ten counts were recorded for this clonotype. The chain carries TRBV7-9 and TRBJ2-1; 7 nucleotides agree with TRBD1. Looked up from germline, CDR1 is SEHNR and CDR2 is FQNEAQ (reference sequence). With 5 bases clipped from V and 5 bases from J, the junction kept 9 bases outside the gene matches. This CDR3 has 15 residues. The CDR3 region has the DNA TGTGCCAGCAGCCCACAGACAGGGTACGACAATGAGCAGTTCTTC. Its protein product is CASSPQTGYDNEQFF.

The chain links TRBV18 to TRBJ2-1; 12 positions agree with TRBD2. The CDR3 is 15 residues long. After removal of 6 bases from V and 8 bases from J, the junction contained 8 bases not matched to a gene. CDR1 is KGHSH, CDR2 LQKENI, per germline. Here the CDR3 reads CASSLTSGSWDEQFF. DNA of the CDR3: TGTGCCAGCTCTCTGACTAGCGGGAGCTGGGATGAGCAGTTCTTC.

This clonotype has a handful of counts. The chain carries TRBV28 and TRBJ2-7, with a tentative D call TRBD1 (5 bases). The CDR3 sequence is 14 residues long. The V gene's germline CDR1 is MDHEN and CDR2 SYDVKM. With 6 bases removed from V and 7 bases from J, the gap between germline ends came to 19 bases. The CDR3 DNA follows: TGTGCCAGCAGCCCCAGGGCACCCTCTAGAGAGCAGTACTTC. Its translation: CASSPRAPSREQYF.

The chain couples TRBV20-1 to TRBJ1-3; 11 bases agree with TRBD1. Germline V gene sequence: CDR1 DFQATT, CDR2 SNEGSKA (reference sequence). This CDR3 comprises 17 residues. J was trimmed by 0 bases and V by 0 bases; bases with no gene match: 4. CDR3 in DNA: TGCAGTGCTAGAGATGGACAGGGGGCCATCTCTGGAAACACCATATATTTT. Its protein is CSARDGQGAISGNTIYF.

This clonotype appeared many times. This chain links TRBV5-1 with TRBJ1-2; the D is unclear. This CDR3 contains 14 residues. V was trimmed by 4 bases and J by 2 bases, leaving 12 bases between them. The germline gives CDR1 SGHRS, CDR2 YFSETQ. CDR3: CASSPGGANYGYTF. The CDR3, as DNA: TGCGCCAGCAGCCCCGGTGGAGCCAACTATGGCTACACCTTC.

This clonotype has just a few counts. The chain couples TRBV6-1 to TRBJ2-4; D ambiguous. Germline V gene lookup returns CDR1 MNHNS and CDR2 SASEGT. CDR3 length equals 12 residues. V was shortened by 4 bases and J by 5 bases, with 6 bases between the two germline ends. CDR3 DNA sequence: TGTGCCAGCAGTGCCTTCGAAAACATTCAGTACTTC. Its protein product is CASSAFENIQYF.

The sample holds many counts of this clonotype. V usage is TRBV6-5 and J usage is TRBJ1-5; D not resolved. The length of the CDR3 is 14 residues. CDR1 is MNHEY and CDR2 is SVGAGI in the germline V gene. V lost 5 bases and J lost 3, with 11 bases in between. The DNA for the CDR3 is TGTGCCAGCAGTCCCCGGCAGCCCAATCAGCCCCAGCATTTT. Amino acids: CASSPRQPNQPQHF.

In this sample, this clonotype turned up many times. The genes are TRBV27 and TRBJ2-3; D could derive from TRBD1 or TRBD2 (6 bases each). The V and J ends lost 2 bases and 1 base respectively, with 10 bases between them. CDR3 length equals 15 residues. The V gene's germline CDR1 is MNHEY and CDR2 SMNVEV (reference sequence). The CDR3 region is CASSLPGEGTDTQYF. DNA for the CDR3: TGTGCCAGCAGTTTACCAGGGGAGGGCACAGATACGCAGTATTTT.

This clonotype was seen many times. The rearrangement uses TRBV7-6 and TRBJ2-7; D gene unclear. The CDR3 length is 14 residues. Germline values: CDR1 SGHVS, CDR2 FNYEAQ. V was cut by 3 bases and J by 0 bases, with 9 bases left in between. In DNA form, the CDR3 reads TGTGCCAGCAGCTTTGAAAGCAGCTCCTACGAGCAGTACTTC. Translating it yields CASSFESSSYEQYF.

This clonotype was picked up a small number of times. The rearrangement uses TRBV9 and TRBJ1-2; D is perhaps TRBD1 (5 bases). V lost 0 bases and J 6 bases, leaving 15 bases between the germline ends. CDR3 length equals 15 residues. Germline assignment: CDR1 SGDLS and CDR2 YYNGEE. The CDR3: CASSVAYQRGHGYTF. The CDR3 DNA sequence: TGTGCCAGCAGCGTAGCCTATCAGCGGGGCCATGGCTACACCTTC. Together with reference TRBV9 and TRBJ1-2, the CDR3 gives the full variable domain: DSGVTQTPKHLITATGQRVTLRCSPRSGDLSVYWYQQSLDQGLQFLIQYYNGEERAKGNILERFSAQQFPDLHSELNLSSLELGDSALYFCASSVAYQRGHGYTFGSGTRLTVV.